This T cell receptor beta chain was recorded in a study of human T cells and chemical hapten exposure. Whole-study context: Sensitization applied 2% DPC to approximately 2 cm by approximately 2 cm of upper inner arm skin. Epicutaneous patch tests delivered 0.01% DPC to the upper back, with evaluation at 6 days.

This clonotype has at least ten counts. Time point denoted: pre-sensitization, week 0. The sample's treatment: therapeutic diphenylcyclopropenone sensitization with weekly scalp DPC. Participating donors were patients with alopecia, aged 18 to 70 years, considered appropriate candidates for DPC. TCRdb redid the calling of the RACE reads with MiXCR, one entry per CDR3 protein. The table includes fewer than 70,000 distinct CDR3 sequences, roughly 9.7% detected once. The CDR3 is 14 residues long. The trim removed 8 bases at V and 0 bases at J, leaving 5 bases unmatched. In germline, CDR1 is MNHEY, CDR2 SVGEGT.

This sequence originates from a woman between 50 and 59 years old with alopecia areata. Some clones in this sample may be carry-over from other donors' samples. The chain couples TRBV6-2 or TRBV6-3 to TRBJ1-1; 8 bases match TRBD1. This sample comprised whole blood, obtained in connection with sensitization to the hapten diphenylcyclopropenone (DPC). The DNA of the CDR3 is TGTGCCAGCTCTACGACAGGGGTGAACACTGAAGCTTTCTTT. It codes for CASSTTGVNTEAFF.